This TCR beta chain was recorded in a study of blood T cell repertoires in COVID-19. The CDR3 spans 17 residues. Germline V gene lookup returns CDR1 SGHVS and CDR2 FNYEAQ. The J segment lost 2 bases and the V segment lost 0 bases, leaving 5 bases of the junction unmatched. The authors' processing: Amplifying reference gene primers gave estimates of nucleated cell counts. Some clones are missing from TCRdb's copy, which holds only in-frame ones; the method was immunoSEQ multiplex PCR. V and J calls and clone size are those listed in that table; D and trimming were worked out from the DNA. In the table there are about 270,000 clones, 85% of which are singletons.

This sequence originates from a woman between 50 and 59 years old with acute COVID-19. V gene TRBV7-6 combines with J gene TRBJ1-2; 11 positions match TRBD1. Sequencing used PBMCs or T cells enriched from blood (not recorded which). The CDR3 protein is CASSLARTGGVNYGYTF. The DNA of the CDR3 is TGTGCCAGCAGCTTAGCGAGGACAGGGGGCGTCAACTATGGCTACACCTTC.